This T cell receptor (beta chain) appears in the sequencing data of a study of CD8 T cells in Susac syndrome. Germline V gene lookup returns CDR1 DFQATT and CDR2 SNEGSKA (reference sequence). The CDR3 loop spans 12 amino acids. V was cut by 6 bases and J by 8 bases, with 14 bases left in between. RNA was extracted with the RNeasy kit, and a quantity of 0.5 to 1 ug was reverse transcribed using random hexamers. Using its own MiXCR run on the immunoSEQ multiplex PCR reads, TCRdb lists one record per CDR3 protein. The sample has 200,000 to 250,000 distinct CDR3 sequences, less than 95% seen once. Sequencing input: CD4+ T cells from PBMCs. The sequence was collected from a human donor with Susac syndrome. This sequence joins TRBV20-1 and TRBJ2-1; D possibly corresponds to TRBD1 (6 bases). The CDR3 here is CSAGGPRDEQFF. Written as DNA, the CDR3 is TGCAGTGCAGGGGGTCCCAGGGATGAGCAGTTCTTC.